This TCR beta chain was identified in a study of human T cells and chemical hapten exposure. There are many counts of this clonotype. Time point indicated: patch test 2, 6 weeks after DPC sensitization. Sample treatment: therapeutic diphenylcyclopropenone sensitization with weekly scalp DPC. TCRdb analysed the RACE reads with MiXCR anew, one entry per CDR3 protein. Found here are approximately 82,000 distinct CDR3 sequences, around 7% of them singletons; the top ten hold 1% to 1.5%. Source: whole blood, taken in connection with sensitization to the hapten diphenylcyclopropenone (DPC). The origin of this receptor is a woman between 25 and 40 years old with alopecia areata. Some clones in this sample may be carry-over from other donors' samples.

CDR3: CASSSPPRRGGDTGELFF. In nucleotides, the CDR3 is TGTGCCAGCAGCTCCCCCCCGAGGAGGGGGGGCGACACCGGGGAGCTGTTTTTT. V and J are TRBV7-9 and TRBJ2-2; D is possibly TRBD2 (7 bases). Germline V gene lookup returns CDR1 SEHNR and CDR2 FQNEAQ (reference sequence). This CDR3 has 18 amino acids. The germline V and J ends were trimmed by 4 bases and 3 bases, with 21 bases remaining between them.